Listed here are 32 T cell receptor beta chains from one sample, sequenced in a study of T cells in tuberculosis. Measured with immunoSEQ multiplex PCR; TCRdb has only the in-frame clones, and not every one. This sample carries 61,000 or so clones, about four fifths of them seen once, and the ten largest clones take 9.5% to 15%. Cells were sorted from thawed PBMC rested overnight and stained with GMM-loaded CD1B tetramer, viability dye and anti-CD3. The CD1B tetramers carried C32 glucose monomycolate purified from Rhodococcus equi. Source material: CD1b-GMM tetramer-negative cells sorted from PBMCs. The origin of the receptors is an adult woman with latent tuberculosis.

V usage is TRBV28 and J usage is TRBJ1-1, with 8 bases lining up with TRBD1. The length of the CDR3 is 11 residues. V gave up 6 bases and J gave up 11 bases; unmatched junction bases: 5. Germline V gene sequence: CDR1 MDHEN, CDR2 SYDVKM. The CDR3 sequence is CASSLNRGAFF. In DNA form, the CDR3 reads TGTGCCAGCAGCTTGAACAGGGGGGCTTTCTTT.

The chain couples TRBV28 to TRBJ2-2; D may be TRBD1 (7 bases). Trimming shortened V by 9 bases and J by 4 bases, and 9 bases separated the two germline ends. The CDR3 length is 12 residues. CDR1 is MDHEN and CDR2 is SYDVKM in the germline V gene. CDR3 in DNA: TGTGCCAGTCAGGGGGGCACCGGGGAGCTGTTTTTT. As protein: CASQGGTGELFF.

The chain couples TRBV2 to TRBJ1-1; no clear D gene. Between the trimmed V and J ends, which lost 4 bases and 11 bases, there was a span of 11 bases. CDR3 length equals 11 residues. Germline V gene lookup returns CDR1 SNHLY and CDR2 FYNNEI. In nucleotides, the CDR3 is TGTGCCAGCAGTGGCGTTTATGTGGCTTTCTTT. Translated, it gives CASSGVYVAFF.

The rearrangement joins TRBV5-4 to TRBJ2-3; 7 positions agree with TRBD2. The germline V gene has CDR1 SGHNT and CDR2 YYREEE (reference sequence). V dropped 4 bases and J dropped 2; count of bases not matched to a gene: 13. This CDR3 comprises 17 residues. The CDR3 reads CASSTRGLAAFTDTQYF. The CDR3 DNA reads TGTGCCAGCAGCACTCGAGGGCTAGCGGCGTTCACAGATACGCAGTATTTT.

This clone showed up just once. This chain connects TRBV28 to TRBJ1-5; D is perhaps TRBD1 (6 bases). V lost 2 bases to trimming and J lost 2 bases, with 10 bases between them. The CDR3 runs 15 residues. Germline V gene lookup returns CDR1 MDHEN and CDR2 SYDVKM. As DNA, the CDR3 is TGTGCCAGCAGTTTAGTAAGACAGGGCAATCAGCCCCAGCATTTT. It translates to CASSLVRQGNQPQHF.

The V call is TRBV11-2, the J call TRBJ1-1; unclear D gene. The CDR3 has 13 residues. In germline, CDR1 is SGHAT, CDR2 FQNNGV. Trimming shortened V by 2 bases and J by 1 base, and 5 bases separated the two germline ends. The CDR3 protein is CASSLFKNTEAFF. The CDR3 DNA is TGTGCCAGCAGCTTATTCAAGAACACTGAAGCTTTCTTT.

The rearrangement links TRBV28 to TRBJ2-7; TRBD1 matches 8 bases. With 5 bases clipped from V and 9 bases from J, the junction kept 9 bases outside the gene matches. CDR3 size: 13 residues. Germline lookup yields CDR1 MDHEN and CDR2 SYDVKM. The CDR3 is CASSPTGGIAQYF. The CDR3 bases are TGTGCCAGCAGTCCCACAGGGGGTATAGCGCAGTACTTC.

V gene TRBV7-2 combines with J gene TRBJ2-1, with TRBD2 identical over 15 bases. Germline V lookup: CDR1 SGHTA, CDR2 FQGNSA. With V trimmed by 0 bases and J by 7 bases, 4 bases remained unmatched. This CDR3 has 17 residues. The DNA of the CDR3 is TGTGCCAGCAGCTTAGCCGGGACTAGCGGGAGGAGGAATGAGCAGTTCTTC. Translating it yields CASSLAGTSGRRNEQFF.

The rearrangement links TRBV7-9 to TRBJ2-7, with D possibly TRBD1 on 6 matching bases. The germline V gene has CDR1 SEHNR and CDR2 FQNEAQ (reference sequence). Trimming stripped 4 bases from V and 5 bases from J, with 15 bases between. The CDR3 is made up of 14 amino acids. The CDR3 loop is CASSSTGGIDEQYF. The CDR3 bases are TGTGCCAGCAGCTCGACAGGAGGAATCGACGAGCAGTACTTC.

The chain links TRBV6-1 to TRBJ1-3; TRBD1 is a possible D gene (5 bases). CDR3 length: 15 amino acids. V was pared by 7 bases and J by 2 bases, with 15 bases between. Germline CDR1 and CDR2: MNHNS and SASEGT. The CDR3, as DNA: TGTGCCAGCACCGGTGGAAGGGGTCCTGGAAACACCATATATTTT. Encoded protein: CASTGGRGPGNTIYF.

V is TRBV18 and J is TRBJ2-7; 10 nucleotides agree with TRBD1. The CDR3 extends over 14 amino acids. In germline, CDR1 is KGHSH, CDR2 LQKENI. After removal of 5 bases from V and 4 bases from J, the junction contained 5 bases not matched to a gene. The CDR3 nucleotides are TGTGCCAGCTCAGACCGGGACAGGGGATACGAGCAGTACTTC. It codes for CASSDRDRGYEQYF.

In DNA, the CDR3 is TGCGCCAGCAGCCGGACAGGGAGCTCTGTAGAAAAACTGTTTTTT. As protein: CASSRTGSSVEKLFF. The V gene is TRBV5-1, the J gene TRBJ1-4, with 8 bases aligning to TRBD1. CDR1 and CDR2 (germline): SGHRS, YFSETQ. CDR3 length: 15 amino acids. The junction had 10 bases not matched to a gene; V was cut back by 4 bases and J by 8 bases.

The chain links TRBV28 to TRBJ1-5, with D perhaps TRBD1 (5 bases). The CDR3 covers 14 residues. From germline, CDR1 is MDHEN and CDR2 SYDVKM. Trimming removed 5 bases from V and 5 bases from J, with 13 bases in between. DNA for the CDR3: TGTGCCAGCAGTCCTTCCCAGGGCCATCAGCCCCAGCATTTT. The encoded protein is CASSPSQGHQPQHF.

The chain uses TRBV7-3 and TRBJ2-6; TRBD1 aligns across 9 bases. V lost 5 bases, J lost 1 base, and 3 bases stayed unmatched. The CDR3 is 16 residues long. Germline V CDR1 and CDR2: SGHTA, FQGTGA. The CDR3: CASSPGQGSGANVLTF. As DNA, the CDR3 is TGTGCCAGCAGCCCGGGACAGGGATCTGGGGCCAACGTCCTGACTTTC.

The CDR3 reads CASSRYGQGALSPLHF. DNA for the CDR3: TGTGCCAGCAGCCGGTACGGACAGGGGGCGCTTTCACCCCTCCACTTT. The V call is TRBV7-2, the J call TRBJ1-6; TRBD1 matches at 11 bases. Germline CDR1 reads SGHTA; CDR2 reads FQGNSA. With 5 bases clipped from V and 9 bases from J, the junction kept 9 bases outside the gene matches. CDR3 size: 16 residues.

The V call is TRBV5-6, the J call TRBJ1-2; D not certain. CDR1 is SGHDT, CDR2 YYEEEE, per germline. The CDR3 covers 11 residues. The V and J ends lost 7 bases and 4 bases respectively, with 8 bases between them. The CDR3 reads CASSRGYGYTF. CDR3 sequence (DNA): TGTGCCAGCTCGCGAGGCTATGGCTACACCTTC.

The CDR3 loop reads CASSRRQGGEKLFF. The CDR3 bases are TGTGCCAGCAGCCGTAGACAGGGGGGTGAAAAACTGTTTTTT. The rearrangement links TRBV9 to TRBJ1-4, with 9 bases fitting TRBD1. The CDR3 sequence is 14 residues long. Germline CDR1 SGDLS, CDR2 YYNGEE. Trimming cost V 4 bases and J 7 bases; bases outside gene matches: 5.

This clone was recorded once. The chain carries TRBV7-3 and TRBJ2-2, with D perhaps matching TRBD2 (6 bases). The germline gives CDR1 SGHTA, CDR2 FQGTGA. Trimming left V 1 base short and J 6 bases short, with 6 bases between. The CDR3 is 13 amino acids. The CDR3 region has the DNA TGTGCCAGCAGCTTAAGGAGGGCCGGGGAGCTGTTTTTT. Translated, it gives CASSLRRAGELFF. The full variable domain, completed using reference TRBV7-3 and TRBJ2-2, is GAGVSQTPSNKVTEKGKYVELRCDPISGHTALYWYRQSLGQGPEFLIYFQGTGAADDSGLPNDRFFAVRPEGSVSTLKIQRTERGDSAVYLCASSLRRAGELFFGEGSRLTVL.

This clone was detected only a few times. V is TRBV27 and J is TRBJ2-7, with TRBD1 matching 10 bases. Germline V gives CDR1 MNHEY, CDR2 SMNVEV (reference sequence). The junction had 15 bases not matched to a gene; V was cut back by 6 bases and J by 4 bases. The CDR3 runs 17 residues. The CDR3 loop reads CASRPSLGRTGGYEQYF. For the CDR3, the DNA is TGTGCCAGCAGACCTAGTCTAGGGAGGACAGGGGGATACGAGCAGTACTTC.

The CDR3 sequence: CASSGISGRNIQYF. Written as DNA, the CDR3 is TGTGCCAGCAGTGGGATAAGCGGGAGAAACATTCAGTACTTC. V is TRBV27 and J is TRBJ2-4; 8 bases line up with TRBD2. The CDR3 sequence is 14 residues long. V gave up 5 bases and J gave up 6 bases; unmatched junction bases: 6. CDR1 and CDR2 from the germline V gene are MNHEY and SMNVEV (reference sequence).

This clone showed up just a few times. The same CDR3 also results from other DNA sequences found in this sample. This chain joins TRBV9 and TRBJ2-3; D is unclear. The CDR3 has 15 residues. Germline V gene data show CDR1 as SGDLS and CDR2 as YYNGEE. V lost 0 bases and J lost 0, with 8 bases in between. In DNA, the CDR3 is TGTGCCAGCAGCGTAGGCGGCGTTAGCACAGATACGCAGTATTTT. Protein: CASSVGGVSTDTQYF. Looking up the rest from reference TRBV9 and TRBJ2-3 gives the full variable domain: DSGVTQTPKHLITATGQRVTLRCSPRSGDLSVYWYQQSLDQGLQFLIQYYNGEERAKGNILERFSAQQFPDLHSELNLSSLELGDSALYFCASSVGGVSTDTQYFGPGTRLTVL.

The chain has TRBV5-4 and TRBJ2-7; a weak D match, TRBD2 (6 bases). CDR1 SGHNT and CDR2 YYREEE come from the germline V gene (reference sequence). The V and J ends lost 4 bases and 4 bases respectively, with 12 bases between them. This CDR3 has 13 residues. The CDR3 DNA is TGTGCCAGCAGCCCCTTCCGGGGGTACGAGCAGTACTTC. Encoded protein: CASSPFRGYEQYF.

V usage is TRBV4-3 and J usage is TRBJ2-1; TRBD1 matches 10 bases. Germline V lookup: CDR1 LGHNA, CDR2 YSLEER. CDR3 length: 15 residues. The junction had 8 bases not matched to a gene; V was cut back by 4 bases and J by 8 bases. In DNA form, the CDR3 reads TGCGCCAGCAGCCCATCACGGGACAGGGGCCATGAGCAGTTCTTC. Translated: CASSPSRDRGHEQFF.

The V gene is TRBV5-1, the J gene TRBJ1-1; 8 bases map to TRBD1. The CDR3 loop spans 16 amino acids. Germline values: CDR1 SGHRS, CDR2 YFSETQ. The ends lost 3 bases at V and 5 bases at J; junction bases unmatched: 12. CDR3: CASSSRSGQGRTEAFF. Written as DNA, the CDR3 is TGCGCCAGCAGCTCACGATCCGGACAGGGTCGAACTGAAGCTTTCTTT.

In its sample, this clone was seen a few times. The chain couples TRBV7-2 to TRBJ2-5; 10 positions agree with TRBD2. The V and J ends lost 1 base and 5 bases, in that order; junction bases with no gene match: 4. Germline CDR1 reads SGHTA; CDR2 reads FQGNSA. This CDR3 contains 15 residues. The CDR3 coding sequence is TGTGCCAGCAGCTTAGGCCCAGCGGGGGGGGAGACCCAGTACTTC. Translation gives CASSLGPAGGETQYF.

The J gene is TRBJ2-7, the V gene TRBV7-6; 9 positions agree with TRBD1. V shed 3 bases and J 6 bases; nucleotides not matched to a gene: 6. This CDR3 comprises 14 residues. Germline assignment: CDR1 SGHVS and CDR2 FNYEAQ. The CDR3 bases are TGTGCCAGCAGCTTGGGACAGGGCACCTTCGAGCAGTACTTC. It is translated as CASSLGQGTFEQYF.

Only one count was recorded for this clone. The rearrangement links TRBV5-1 to TRBJ1-6; 10 bases line up with TRBD1. The germline V gene has CDR1 SGHRS and CDR2 YFSETQ. This CDR3 comprises 17 residues. J gave up 6 bases and V 0 bases, and 6 bases lay outside the gene matches. The CDR3 region is CASSLAGDRGPNSPLHF. The CDR3 DNA is TGCGCCAGCAGCTTGGCAGGGGACAGGGGACCTAATTCACCCCTCCACTTT. Together with reference TRBV5-1 and TRBJ1-6, the CDR3 gives the full variable domain: KAGVTQTPRYLIKTRGQQVTLSCSPISGHRSVSWYQQTPGQGLQFLFEYFSETQRNKGNFPGRFSGRQFSNSRSEMNVSTLELGDSALYLCASSLAGDRGPNSPLHFGNGTRLTVT.

The chain employs TRBV5-1 and TRBJ2-7; 15 bases line up with TRBD2. The length of the CDR3 is 18 residues. J lost 1 base, V lost 4 bases, and 9 bases had no gene match. Germline lookup yields CDR1 SGHRS and CDR2 YFSETQ. CDR3 sequence (DNA): TGCGCCAGCAGCCTCCCCCCGGGACTAGCGGGGGGATCCTACGAGCAGTACTTC. This codes for CASSLPPGLAGGSYEQYF.

The V gene is TRBV25-1, the J gene TRBJ2-1, with D possibly matching TRBD2 (5 bases). The V end lost 6 bases, the J end lost 0 bases, and 15 bases lay between the germline ends. The CDR3 sequence is 16 residues long. In germline, CDR1 is MGHDK, CDR2 SYGVNS. In DNA form, the CDR3 reads TGTGCCAGCAGCGATGCGGGTCCTAGCTCCTACAATGAGCAGTTCTTC. This codes for CASSDAGPSSYNEQFF.

The rearrangement links TRBV6-5 to TRBJ2-2, with 9 positions matching TRBD1. Germline V lookup: CDR1 MNHEY, CDR2 SVGAGI. The CDR3 is 16 residues long. V trimming: 2 bases; J trimming: 4 bases; junction bases outside the gene matches: 5. Written as DNA, the CDR3 is TGTGCCAGCAGTTACGATGGGACAGGGAGCACCGGGGAGCTGTTTTTT. Translation gives CASSYDGTGSTGELFF.

The genes are TRBV9 and TRBJ2-3, with 10 bases that match TRBD2. The V gene's germline CDR1 is SGDLS and CDR2 YYNGEE. The CDR3 has 20 residues. J lost 3 bases, V lost 0 bases, and 16 bases had no gene match. CDR3 bases: TGTGCCAGCAGCGTAGATGGAGCGGGGGGGCGATTAATGGGGACAGATACGCAGTATTTT. It is translated as CASSVDGAGGRLMGTDTQYF.

The CDR3: CASSSDMNTEAFF. DNA of the CDR3: TGCGCCAGCAGCTCGGACATGAACACTGAAGCTTTCTTT. V gene TRBV5-1 combines with J gene TRBJ1-1, with D tentatively TRBD1 (5 bases). The CDR3 sequence is 13 residues long. Germline CDR1 and CDR2: SGHRS and YFSETQ. V was trimmed by 3 bases and J by 0 bases, leaving 6 bases between them.